The T cell receptor (beta chain) described here comes from a study of T cell responses to AZD1222 COVID-19 vaccine. Study-wide findings and caveats: Increases in Spike-specific TCR breadth and depth were seen after two AZD1222 doses. Vaccine-associated CD4 TCRs ranged over spike, dominating at 160-218 and 743-854. Most donors were white British, females outnumbered males, and clonal diversity was possibly underestimated.

A note on this clone: Its antigen is unidentified.

The CDR3 is 16 residues long. Germline V CDR1 and CDR2: SGHVS, FNYEAQ. J gave up 2 bases and V 1 base, and 6 bases lay outside the gene matches. TCRdb keeps only in-frame clones here, not all; method: immunoSEQ multiplex PCR. This table holds 90,000 to 150,000 clones, about 85% found once. The sample here was peripheral blood, taken on day 0 of AZD1222 vaccination. The TCR was taken from an adult in good health. The rearrangement uses TRBV7-6 and TRBJ2-7; TRBD1 agrees at 9 bases. The CDR3 bases are TGTGCCAGCAGCTTAGGAACAGGGGGCACTGCCTACGAGCAGTACTTC. Residues: CASSLGTGGTAYEQYF. Filled out from reference TRBV7-6 and TRBJ2-7, the complete variable domain reads GAGVSQSPRYKVTKRGQDVALRCDPISGHVSLYWYRQALGQGPEFLTYFNYEAQQDKSGLPNDRFSAERPEGSISTLTIQRTEQRDSAMYRCASSLGTGGTAYEQYFGPGTRLTVT.